The clone carrying this T cell receptor beta chain came up many times. TCR beta CDR3 region amplification was performed from RNA transcripts. First-round RT-PCR with HTBI primers amplified the TCR CDR3 region. TCRdb reprocessed the multiplex PCR reads via MiXCR and lists one record per CDR3 protein. The sample lists around 600,000 distinct CDR3 sequences, around 15% occurring once. This sample is part of a study of T cells in Graves' hyperthyroidism and ophthalmopathy. The receptor was derived from a woman in her forties or fifties with Graves' ophthalmopathy. The material sequenced was blood.

The CDR3 DNA is TGTGCCAGCAGTGGAGGATTCGGTTACAATGAGCAGTTCTTC. This codes for CASSGGFGYNEQFF. The V and J genes are TRBV6-1 and TRBJ2-1; D ambiguous. Germline lookup yields CDR1 MNHNS and CDR2 SASEGT. The V end was cut by 4 bases, the J end by 4 bases, with 11 bases between. This CDR3 is 14 amino acids long.